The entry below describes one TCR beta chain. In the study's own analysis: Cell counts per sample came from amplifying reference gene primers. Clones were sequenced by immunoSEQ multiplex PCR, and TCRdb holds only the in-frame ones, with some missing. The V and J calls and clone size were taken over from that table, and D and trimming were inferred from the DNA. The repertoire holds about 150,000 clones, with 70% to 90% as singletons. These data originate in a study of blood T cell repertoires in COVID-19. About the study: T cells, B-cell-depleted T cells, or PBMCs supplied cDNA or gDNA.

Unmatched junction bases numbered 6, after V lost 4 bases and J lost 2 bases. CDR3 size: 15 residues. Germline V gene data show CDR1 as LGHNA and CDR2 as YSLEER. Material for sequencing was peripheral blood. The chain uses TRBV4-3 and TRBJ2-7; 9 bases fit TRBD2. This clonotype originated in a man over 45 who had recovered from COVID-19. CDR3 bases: TGCGCCAGCAGCCGCGAGGCTAGCGGGGCCTACGAGCAGTACTTC. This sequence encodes CASSREASGAYEQYF.